The clone carrying this TCR beta chain has a single count. V was clipped by 5 bases and J by 6 bases; unmatched bases: 10. The CDR3 totals 15 residues. Germline lookup yields CDR1 SGHTA and CDR2 FQGNSA. The sample is drawn from a study of blood T cells in healthy people across ages. A sample-barcoded 5' primer and a J-beta primer mix were used in a second PCR of about 6 to 12 cycles. TCRdb re-called the 5' RACE reads through MiXCR, storing one row per CDR3 protein. This table holds about 1.7 million distinct CDR3 sequences, 25% to 30% found once. The receptor was derived from a woman aged 25 to 39 in good health. Specimen: blood. This rearrangement joins TRBV7-2 to TRBJ1-1; 9 bases match TRBD1. The CDR3 loop reads CASSPRQGGLAEAFF. DNA of the CDR3: TGTGCCAGCAGCCCAAGACAGGGGGGTTTGGCTGAAGCTTTCTTT. Full variable domain (remainder filled in from reference TRBV7-2 and TRBJ1-1): GAGVSQSPSNKVTEKGKDVELRCDPISGHTALYWYRQSLGQGLEFLIYFQGNSAPDKSGLPSDRFSAERTGGSVSTLTIQRTQQEDSAVYLCASSPRQGGLAEAFFGQGTRLTVV.